One sample yielded the 10 T cell receptor beta chains listed below, sequenced in a study of OX40 agonist ivuxolimab in advanced cancers. Assay used: immunoSEQ multiplex PCR; TCRdb lists only in-frame clones, some missing. The table includes some 51,000 clones, around 90% detected once. Sequences were derived from CD4+ or CD8+ T cells sorted from blood, sampled in a trial of the OX40 agonist ivuxolimab. All receptors derive from an adult with an advanced solid tumor such as melanoma, head and neck, liver or kidney cancer.

V and J are TRBV11-2 and TRBJ1-5; D gene ambiguous. V lost 0 bases to trimming and J lost 5 bases, with 14 bases between them. CDR3 length: 16 amino acids. Germline V gives CDR1 SGHAT, CDR2 FQNNGV. The CDR3 DNA reads TGTGCCAGCAGCTTAGAGGGAGGTCTTGGGGATCAGCCCCAGCATTTT. Its protein is CASSLEGGLGDQPQHF.

CDR3 nucleotide sequence: TGTGCCAGCAGTTCCGGGGTTATCGCTGAAGCTTTCTTT. Protein product: CASSSGVIAEAFF. The chain couples TRBV27 to TRBJ1-1; D ambiguous. The CDR3 has 13 residues. The germline CDR1 and CDR2 sequences are MNHEY and SMNVEV (reference sequence). The V end was cut by 4 bases, the J end by 6 bases, with 12 bases between.

V and J are TRBV28 and TRBJ1-4; TRBD1 aligns across 7 bases. V lost 6 bases and J lost 8; bases outside the gene matches: 12. This CDR3 contains 15 residues. Germline V gene lookup returns CDR1 MDHEN and CDR2 SYDVKM. CDR3 loop: CASSSTGTAYEKLFF. CDR3 sequence (DNA): TGTGCCAGCAGCTCGACCGGGACAGCATACGAAAAACTGTTTTTT. The full variable domain, rest sourced from reference TRBV28 and TRBJ1-4, is DVKVTQSSRYLVKRTGEKVFLECVQDMDHENMFWYRQDPGLGLRLIYFSYDVKMKEKGDIPEGYSVSREKKERFSLILESASTNQTSMYLCASSSTGTAYEKLFFGSGTQLSVL.

This clone was counted a single time. This chain uses TRBV19 with TRBJ2-6; D possibly corresponds to TRBD2 (6 bases). V dropped 4 bases and J dropped 9 bases, with 13 bases sitting between them. CDR3 length: 14 amino acids. Germline V gene lookup returns CDR1 LNHDA and CDR2 SQIVND (reference sequence). In DNA, the CDR3 is TGTGCCAGTAGTACCCGGGGAGGTTTCAACGTCCTGACTTTC. It specifies CASSTRGGFNVLTF. The variable domain in full, completed from reference TRBV19 and TRBJ2-6, reads DGGITQSPKYLFRKEGQNVTLSCEQNLNHDAMYWYRQDPGQGLRLIYYSQIVNDFQKGDIAEGYSVSREKKESFPLTVTSAQKNPTAFYLCASSTRGGFNVLTFGAGSRLTVL.

V usage is TRBV5-1 and J usage is TRBJ2-7; 7 nucleotides align to TRBD1. CDR1 is SGHRS and CDR2 is YFSETQ in the germline V gene. V gave up 5 bases and J gave up 0 bases; unmatched junction bases: 8. CDR3 length: 15 residues. The DNA of the CDR3 is TGCGCCAGCAGGGGAACAGGGGACAGCTCCTACGAGCAGTACTTC. Amino acid sequence: CASRGTGDSSYEQYF.

V and J are TRBV7-9 and TRBJ1-2, with a weak D call TRBD1 (5 bases). V was trimmed by 0 bases and J by 7 bases, leaving 12 bases between them. Per the germline V gene, CDR1 is SEHNR and CDR2 is FQNEAQ (reference sequence). This CDR3 has 14 residues. CDR3 in DNA: TGTGCCAGCAGCTTAGCTATAGGGGCTTTTGGCTACACCTTC. Translated: CASSLAIGAFGYTF.

This chain uses TRBV28 with TRBJ2-2; D may match TRBD1 or TRBD2 (5 bases each). Looked up from germline, CDR1 is MDHEN and CDR2 is SYDVKM. The CDR3 is made up of 14 amino acids. Trimming removed 2 bases at V and 3 bases at J, with 7 bases between. As DNA, the CDR3 is TGTGCCAGCAGTTTAGGGGGACACACCGGGGAGCTGTTTTTT. Protein sequence: CASSLGGHTGELFF.

The gene calls are TRBV10-1 and TRBJ2-1; TRBD1 or TRBD2 may be the D gene (5 bases each). CDR1 WNHNN and CDR2 SYGVQD come from the germline V gene (reference sequence). With 6 bases removed from V and 4 bases from J, the gap between germline ends came to 19 bases. There are 16 residues in the CDR3. The CDR3 protein is CASRQPGPYPYNEQFF. The CDR3 bases are TGCGCCAGCAGGCAACCGGGGCCCTACCCTTACAATGAGCAGTTCTTC.

This chain connects TRBV2 to TRBJ2-5; 8 nucleotides match TRBD1. Germline V lookup: CDR1 SNHLY, CDR2 FYNNEI. The V segment lost 4 bases and the J segment 1 base; nucleotides outside the gene matches: 11. The CDR3 has 17 amino acids. CDR3 nucleotide sequence: TGTGCCAGCAGTGTACCAGGGGGCGCGACCTTCCAAGAGACCCAGTACTTC. Translated, it gives CASSVPGGATFQETQYF.

V is TRBV11-2 and J is TRBJ1-2, with D possibly TRBD1 on 5 matching bases. The CDR3 spans 16 residues. V was clipped by 1 base and J by 4 bases, with 16 bases between them. CDR1 and CDR2 (germline): SGHAT, FQNNGV. The CDR3 nucleotides read TGTGCCAGCAGCTTAGGACAGTCCTCCTGGGGCTATGGCTACACCTTC. Translated: CASSLGQSSWGYGYTF.